This T cell receptor beta chain appears in the sequencing data of a study of response to subunit inactivated influenza vaccine. This clonotype turned up a few times. This CDR3 region has 16 residues. In germline, CDR1 is SGHRS, CDR2 YFSETQ. Trimming stripped 4 bases from V and 2 bases from J, with 19 bases between. TCRdb analysed the RT-PCR reads with MiXCR anew, one entry per CDR3 protein. The repertoire consists of some 570,000 distinct CDR3 sequences, with 10% to 12% occurring once and the leading ten covering around 10%. These same records also appear under a second study, on T cells expressing NK-cell markers. That source notes: What made the TCR beta cDNA was 5'RACE template switching with UMIs.

This receptor was obtained from a man aged 45-60 years who received an inactivated influenza vaccine. The chain recombines TRBV5-1 with TRBJ2-7; D is perhaps TRBD1 (5 bases). The sample here was PBMCs from blood, taken on the day of vaccination. The CDR3 loop reads CASSHSVGELPYEQYF. The CDR3 nucleotides are TGCGCCAGCAGCCATAGTGTAGGGGAATTACCCTACGAGCAGTACTTC.